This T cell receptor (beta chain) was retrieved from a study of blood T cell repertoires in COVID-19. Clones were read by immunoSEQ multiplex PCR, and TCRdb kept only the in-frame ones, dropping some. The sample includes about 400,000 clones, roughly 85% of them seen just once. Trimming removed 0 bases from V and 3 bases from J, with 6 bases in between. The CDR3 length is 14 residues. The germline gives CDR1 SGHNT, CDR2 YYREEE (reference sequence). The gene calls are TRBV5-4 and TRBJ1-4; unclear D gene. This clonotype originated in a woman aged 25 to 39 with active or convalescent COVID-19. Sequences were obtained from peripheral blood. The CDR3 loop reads CASSLDNSNEKLFF. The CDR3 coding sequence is TGTGCCAGCAGCTTGGACAATTCTAATGAAAAACTGTTTTTT.